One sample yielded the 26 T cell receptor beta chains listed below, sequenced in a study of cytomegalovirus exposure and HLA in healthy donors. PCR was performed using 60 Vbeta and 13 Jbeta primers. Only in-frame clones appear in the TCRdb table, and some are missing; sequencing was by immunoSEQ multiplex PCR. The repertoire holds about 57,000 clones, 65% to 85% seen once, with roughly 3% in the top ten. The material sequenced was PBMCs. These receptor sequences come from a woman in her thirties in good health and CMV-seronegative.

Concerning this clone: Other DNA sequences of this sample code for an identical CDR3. The CDR3 loop is CASSLELALSTDTQYF. CDR3 sequence (DNA): TGTGCCAGCAGCTTAGAACTAGCGCTTAGCACAGATACGCAGTATTTT. This chain links TRBV5-6 with TRBJ2-3; TRBD2 aligns across 7 bases. Germline loops: CDR1 SGHDT, CDR2 YYEEEE. The CDR3 covers 16 residues. V dropped 2 bases and J dropped 0; count of bases not matched to a gene: 6.

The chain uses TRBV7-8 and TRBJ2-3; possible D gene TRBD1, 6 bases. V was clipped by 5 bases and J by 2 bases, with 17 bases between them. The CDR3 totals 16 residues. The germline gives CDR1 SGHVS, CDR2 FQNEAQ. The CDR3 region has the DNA TGTGCCAGCAGCCTGCAACCGGGACACCCCACAGATACGCAGTATTTT. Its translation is CASSLQPGHPTDTQYF.

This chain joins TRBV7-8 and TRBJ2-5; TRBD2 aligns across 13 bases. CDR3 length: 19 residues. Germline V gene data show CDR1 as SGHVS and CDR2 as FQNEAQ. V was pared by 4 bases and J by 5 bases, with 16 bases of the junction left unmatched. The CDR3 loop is CASSYGRTSGGQEGETQYF. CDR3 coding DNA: TGTGCCAGCAGCTACGGAAGGACTAGCGGGGGCCAGGAGGGGGAGACCCAGTACTTC.

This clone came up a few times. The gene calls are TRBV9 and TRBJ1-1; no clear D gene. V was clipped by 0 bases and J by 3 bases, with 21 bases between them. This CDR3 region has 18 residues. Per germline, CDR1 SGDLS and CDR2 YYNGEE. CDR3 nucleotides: TGTGCCAGCAGCGTAGCTCCGGCCCAATGGAGGAAGCACACTGAAGCTTTCTTT. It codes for CASSVAPAQWRKHTEAFF. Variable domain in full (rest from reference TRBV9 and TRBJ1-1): DSGVTQTPKHLITATGQRVTLRCSPRSGDLSVYWYQQSLDQGLQFLIQYYNGEERAKGNILERFSAQQFPDLHSELNLSSLELGDSALYFCASSVAPAQWRKHTEAFFGQGTRLTVV.

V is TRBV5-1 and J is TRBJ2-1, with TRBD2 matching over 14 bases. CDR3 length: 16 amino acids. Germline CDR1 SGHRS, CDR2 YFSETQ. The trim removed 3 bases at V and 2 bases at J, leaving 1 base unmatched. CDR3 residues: CASSWGLAGAYNEQFF. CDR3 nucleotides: TGCGCCAGCAGCTGGGGACTAGCGGGAGCCTACAATGAGCAGTTCTTC.

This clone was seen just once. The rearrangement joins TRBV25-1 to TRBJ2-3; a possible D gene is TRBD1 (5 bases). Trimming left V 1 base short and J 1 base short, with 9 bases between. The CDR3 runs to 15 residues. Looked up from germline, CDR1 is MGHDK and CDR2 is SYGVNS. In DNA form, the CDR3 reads TGTGCCAGCAGTGAATCCCTAGGGGGCACAGATACGCAGTATTTT. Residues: CASSESLGGTDTQYF.

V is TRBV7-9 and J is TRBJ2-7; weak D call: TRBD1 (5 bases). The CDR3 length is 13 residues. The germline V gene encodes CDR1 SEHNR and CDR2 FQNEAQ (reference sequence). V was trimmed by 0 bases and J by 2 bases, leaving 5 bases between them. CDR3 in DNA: TGTGCCAGCAGCTTAGCAGGGGCCTACGAGCAGTACGTC. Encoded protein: CASSLAGAYEQYV.

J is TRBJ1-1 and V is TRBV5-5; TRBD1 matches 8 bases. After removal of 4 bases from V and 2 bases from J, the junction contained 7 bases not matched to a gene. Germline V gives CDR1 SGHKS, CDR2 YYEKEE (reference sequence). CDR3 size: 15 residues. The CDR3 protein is CASSLNRGSNTEAFF. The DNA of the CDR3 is TGTGCCAGCAGCCTGAACAGGGGGTCCAACACTGAAGCTTTCTTT. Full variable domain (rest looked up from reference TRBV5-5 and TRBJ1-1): DAGVTQSPTHLIKTRGQQVTLRCSPISGHKSVSWYQQVLGQGPQFIFQYYEKEERGRGNFPDRFSARQFPNYSSELNVNALLLGDSALYLCASSLNRGSNTEAFFGQGTRLTVV.

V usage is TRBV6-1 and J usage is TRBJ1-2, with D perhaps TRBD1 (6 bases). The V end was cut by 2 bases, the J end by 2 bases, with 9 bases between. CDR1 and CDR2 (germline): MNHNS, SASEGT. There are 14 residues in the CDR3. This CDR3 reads CASSERQGNYGYTF. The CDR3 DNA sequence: TGTGCCAGCAGTGAAAGGCAGGGGAACTATGGCTACACCTTC.

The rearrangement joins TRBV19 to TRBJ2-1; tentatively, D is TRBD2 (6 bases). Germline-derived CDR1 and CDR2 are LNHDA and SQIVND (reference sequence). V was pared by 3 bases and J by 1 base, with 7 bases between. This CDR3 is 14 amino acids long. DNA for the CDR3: TGTGCCAGTAGTATGAGCGGGTCCTACAATGAGCAGTTCTTC. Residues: CASSMSGSYNEQFF.

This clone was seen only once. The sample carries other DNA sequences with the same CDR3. CDR3 bases: TGTGCCAGTAGTGGGCTTGACTACGAGCAGTACTTC. Its translation: CASSGLDYEQYF. The chain joins TRBV19 to TRBJ2-7; D gene uncertain. With 5 bases removed from V and 3 bases from J, the gap between germline ends came to 8 bases. Germline lookup yields CDR1 LNHDA and CDR2 SQIVND (reference sequence). The CDR3 is 12 amino acids.

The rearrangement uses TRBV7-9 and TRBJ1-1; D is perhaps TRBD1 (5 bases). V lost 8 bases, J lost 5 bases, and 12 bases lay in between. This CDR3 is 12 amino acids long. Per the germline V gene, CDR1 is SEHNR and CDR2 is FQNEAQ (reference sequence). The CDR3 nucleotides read TGTGCCAGCGGCCTTCAGGGAACTGAAGCTTTCTTT. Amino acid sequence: CASGLQGTEAFF.

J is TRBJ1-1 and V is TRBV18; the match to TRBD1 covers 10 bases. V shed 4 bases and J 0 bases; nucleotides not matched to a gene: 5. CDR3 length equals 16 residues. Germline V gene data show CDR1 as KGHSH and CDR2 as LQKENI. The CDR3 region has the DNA TGTGCCAGCTCACTCGGGACAGGGGATTTGAACACTGAAGCTTTCTTT. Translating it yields CASSLGTGDLNTEAFF.

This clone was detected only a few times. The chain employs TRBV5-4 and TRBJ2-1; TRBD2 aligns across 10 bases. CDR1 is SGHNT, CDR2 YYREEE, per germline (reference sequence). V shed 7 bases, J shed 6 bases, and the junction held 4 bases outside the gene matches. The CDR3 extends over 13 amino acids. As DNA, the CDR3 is TGTGCCAGCTTCCCTAGCGGGGGCAATGAGCAGTTCTTC. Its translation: CASFPSGGNEQFF.

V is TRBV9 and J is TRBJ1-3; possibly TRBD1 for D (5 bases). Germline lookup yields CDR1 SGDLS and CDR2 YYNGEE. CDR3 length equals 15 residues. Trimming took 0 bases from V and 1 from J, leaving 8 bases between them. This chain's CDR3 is CASSVERGSGNTIYF. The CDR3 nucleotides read TGTGCCAGCAGCGTAGAGCGGGGGTCTGGAAACACCATATATTTT.

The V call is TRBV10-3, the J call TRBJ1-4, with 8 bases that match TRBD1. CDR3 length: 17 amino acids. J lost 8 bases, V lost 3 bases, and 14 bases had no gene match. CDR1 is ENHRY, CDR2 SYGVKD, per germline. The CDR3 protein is CAISDPMTTGEREKLFF. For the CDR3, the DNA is TGTGCCATCAGTGACCCGATGACGACAGGGGAAAGGGAAAAACTGTTTTTT.

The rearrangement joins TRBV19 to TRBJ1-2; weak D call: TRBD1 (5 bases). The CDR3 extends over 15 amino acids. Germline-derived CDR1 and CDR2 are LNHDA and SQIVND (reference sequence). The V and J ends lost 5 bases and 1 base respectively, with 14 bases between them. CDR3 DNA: TGTGCCAGTAGTGCCCAGGGAAACGTTAACTATGGCTACACCTTC. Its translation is CASSAQGNVNYGYTF.

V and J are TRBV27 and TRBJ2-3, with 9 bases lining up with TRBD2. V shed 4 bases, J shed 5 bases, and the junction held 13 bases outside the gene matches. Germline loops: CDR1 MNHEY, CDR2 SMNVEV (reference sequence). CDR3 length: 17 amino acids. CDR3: CASSWAPGGRARDTQYF. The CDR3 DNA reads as TGTGCCAGCAGTTGGGCCCCGGGCGGGAGGGCGCGAGATACGCAGTATTTT.

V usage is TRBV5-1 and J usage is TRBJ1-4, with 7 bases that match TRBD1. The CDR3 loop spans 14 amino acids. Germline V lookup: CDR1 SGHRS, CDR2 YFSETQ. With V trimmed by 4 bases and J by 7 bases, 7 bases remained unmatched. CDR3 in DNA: TGCGCCAGCAGCGCCGGGACAGCTACTGAAAAACTGTTTTTT. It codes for CASSAGTATEKLFF.

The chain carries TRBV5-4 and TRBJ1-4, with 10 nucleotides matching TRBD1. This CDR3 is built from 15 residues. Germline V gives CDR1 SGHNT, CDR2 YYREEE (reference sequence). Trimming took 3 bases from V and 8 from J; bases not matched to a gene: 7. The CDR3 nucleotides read TGTGCCAGCAGCTCCGCCGGGACAGGGGCGGAAAAACTGTTTTTT. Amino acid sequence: CASSSAGTGAEKLFF.

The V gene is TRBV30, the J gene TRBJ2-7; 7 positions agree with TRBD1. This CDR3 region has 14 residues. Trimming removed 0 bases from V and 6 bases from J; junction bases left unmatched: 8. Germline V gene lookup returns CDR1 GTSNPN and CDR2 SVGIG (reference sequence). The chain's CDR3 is CAWSVRQGGSEQYV. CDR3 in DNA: TGTGCCTGGAGTGTAAGACAGGGCGGATCCGAGCAGTACGTC.

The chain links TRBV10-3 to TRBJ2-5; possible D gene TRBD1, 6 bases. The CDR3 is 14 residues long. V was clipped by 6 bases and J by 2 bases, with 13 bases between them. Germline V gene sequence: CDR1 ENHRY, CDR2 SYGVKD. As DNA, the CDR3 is TGTGCCATCAGAATTGGACAGCATCAAGAGACCCAGTACTTC. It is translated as CAIRIGQHQETQYF.

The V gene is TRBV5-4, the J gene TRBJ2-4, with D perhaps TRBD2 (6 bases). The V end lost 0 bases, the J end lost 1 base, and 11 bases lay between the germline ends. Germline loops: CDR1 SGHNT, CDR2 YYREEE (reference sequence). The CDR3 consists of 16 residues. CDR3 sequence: CASSLGLAGAKNIQYF. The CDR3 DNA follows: TGTGCCAGCAGCTTGGGTCTGGCGGGGGCCAAAAACATTCAGTACTTC.

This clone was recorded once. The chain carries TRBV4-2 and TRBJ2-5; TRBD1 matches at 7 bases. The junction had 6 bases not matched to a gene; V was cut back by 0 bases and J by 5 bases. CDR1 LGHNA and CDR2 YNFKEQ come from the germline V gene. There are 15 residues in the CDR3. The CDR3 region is CASSQDEGAGETQYF. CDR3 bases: TGTGCCAGCAGCCAAGATGAGGGGGCTGGGGAGACCCAGTACTTC.

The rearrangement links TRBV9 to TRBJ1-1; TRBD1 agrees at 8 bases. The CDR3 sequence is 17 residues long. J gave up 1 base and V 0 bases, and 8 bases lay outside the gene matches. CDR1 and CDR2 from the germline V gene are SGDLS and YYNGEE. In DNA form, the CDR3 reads TGTGCCAGCAGCGTAGCGAGGACAGGGTCATGGAACACTGAAGCTTTCTTT. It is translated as CASSVARTGSWNTEAFF.

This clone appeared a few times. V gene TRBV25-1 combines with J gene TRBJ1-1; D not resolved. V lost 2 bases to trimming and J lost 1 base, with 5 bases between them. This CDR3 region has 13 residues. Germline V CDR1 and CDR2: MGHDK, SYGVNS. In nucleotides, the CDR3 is TGTGCCAGCAGTGAAGGGCCGAACACTGAAGCTTTCTTT. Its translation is CASSEGPNTEAFF. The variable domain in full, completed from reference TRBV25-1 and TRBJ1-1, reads EADIYQTPRYLVIGTGKKITLECSQTMGHDKMYWYQQDPGMELHLIHYSYGVNSTEKGDLSSESTVSRIRTEHFPLTLESARPSHTSQYLCASSEGPNTEAFFGQGTRLTVV.